This record concerns one T cell receptor (beta chain) sequence. Antigen unknown. V lost 5 bases and J lost 2, with 9 bases in between. The CDR3 has 14 amino acids. CDR1 SGHVS and CDR2 FQNEAQ come from the germline V gene. The protocol was immunoSEQ multiplex PCR, while the TCRdb copy is restricted to in-frame clones and leaves out a portion. The sample yields some 130,000 clones, roughly nine tenths seen once. These data belong to a study of cytomegalovirus exposure and HLA in healthy donors. Findings of the study overall: Three of the chains that were CMV-associated were confirmed in vitro to be specific for CMV antigens. Cytomegalovirus status was reportedly diagnosed by the classifier with high sensitivity and specificity. Subsequent analysis showed first-cohort TCR clusters tending to co-occur in around 130 validation repertoires.

The validation cohort, a group of 120 or so subjects, included the donors and was separate from the roughly 620-subject first cohort. The receptor comes from a woman aged 18-29 years in good health and CMV-seronegative. The chain has TRBV7-8 and TRBJ2-2; D possibly corresponds to TRBD2 (5 bases). The sample was PBMCs. DNA of the CDR3: TGTGCCAGCAGCGTATCTAGCAACACCGGGGAGCTGTTTTTT. The encoded protein is CASSVSSNTGELFF.